This T cell receptor beta chain originates from a study of tumor-infiltrating lymphocytes in primary liver carcinoma. Across the whole study: Sample counts of productive TCRbeta reads spanned roughly 3.65 to 8 million; these counts were similar across tissue types.

Researchers generated TCR beta cDNA from roughly 500 ng of total RNA, relying on a constant-region primer. Slightly modified ARM-PCR served as the procedure for the TCR beta libraries. These libraries came from three rounds of nested multiplex PCR. Using its own MiXCR run on the multiplex PCR reads, TCRdb lists one record per CDR3 protein. The table records approximately 110,000 distinct CDR3 sequences, 50% to 80% of them present only once. Each 20-30 mg portion of unsorted bulk tissue served as the source for co-extraction of RNA and DNA. The sample consisted of liver tumor tissue from sampling region 3. Noted subset: tumor region T3, left-lateral pole. This receptor was identified in a woman aged 60-75 years with primary liver carcinoma and hepatitis B virus infection.

The CDR3 DNA follows: TGTGCCAGCAGCTTAGATACCCCTCGTGCGGGGGCTACCCAATGGAATAAGCAGTTCTTC. Its translation: CASSLDTPRAGATQWNKQFF. The rearrangement links TRBV7-9 to TRBJ2-1, with D possibly matching TRBD2 (7 bases). Trimming removed 1 base at V and 11 bases at J, with 33 bases between. Germline V gene lookup returns CDR1 SEHNR and CDR2 FQNEAQ (reference sequence). The CDR3 consists of 20 residues.